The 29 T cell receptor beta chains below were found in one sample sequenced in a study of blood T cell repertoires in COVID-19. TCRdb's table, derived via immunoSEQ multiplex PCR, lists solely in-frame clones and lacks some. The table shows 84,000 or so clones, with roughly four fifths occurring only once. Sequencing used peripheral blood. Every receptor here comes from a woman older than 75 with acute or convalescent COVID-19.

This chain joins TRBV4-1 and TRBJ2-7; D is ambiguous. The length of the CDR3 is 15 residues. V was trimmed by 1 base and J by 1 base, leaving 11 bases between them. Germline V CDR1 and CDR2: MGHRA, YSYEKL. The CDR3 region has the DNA TGCGCCAGCAGCCAAGTGCGTACAGATTCCTACGAGCAGTACTTC. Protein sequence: CASSQVRTDSYEQYF.

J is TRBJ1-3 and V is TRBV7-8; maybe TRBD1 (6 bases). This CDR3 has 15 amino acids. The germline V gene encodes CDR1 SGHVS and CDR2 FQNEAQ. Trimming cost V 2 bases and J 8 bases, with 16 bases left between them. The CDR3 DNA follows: TGTGCCAGCAGCTTACGGGGGGGCTCGGACCACACCATATATTTT. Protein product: CASSLRGGSDHTIYF. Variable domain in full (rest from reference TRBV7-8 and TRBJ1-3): GAGVSQSPRYKVAKRGQDVALRCDPISGHVSLFWYQQALGQGPEFLTYFQNEAQLDKSGLPSDRFFAERPEGSVSTLKIQRTQQEDSAVYLCASSLRGGSDHTIYFGEGSWLTVV.

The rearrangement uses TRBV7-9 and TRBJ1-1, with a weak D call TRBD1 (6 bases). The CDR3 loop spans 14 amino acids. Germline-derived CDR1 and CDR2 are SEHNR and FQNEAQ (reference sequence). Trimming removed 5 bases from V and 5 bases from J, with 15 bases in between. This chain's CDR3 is CASSARQEDTEAFF. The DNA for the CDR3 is TGTGCCAGCAGCGCCCGACAGGAGGATACTGAAGCTTTCTTT.

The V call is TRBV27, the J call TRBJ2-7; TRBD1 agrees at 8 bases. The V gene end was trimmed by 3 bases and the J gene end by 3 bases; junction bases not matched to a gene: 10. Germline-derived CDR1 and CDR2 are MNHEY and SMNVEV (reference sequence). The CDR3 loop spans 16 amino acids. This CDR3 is CASSFASGTGFYEQYF. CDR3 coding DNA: TGTGCCAGCAGTTTTGCCTCCGGGACAGGCTTCTACGAGCAGTACTTC.

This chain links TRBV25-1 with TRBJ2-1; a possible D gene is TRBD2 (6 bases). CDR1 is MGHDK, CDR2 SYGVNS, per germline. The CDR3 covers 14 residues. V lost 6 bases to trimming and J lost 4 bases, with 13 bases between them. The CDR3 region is CASRTSGLYNEQFF. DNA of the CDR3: TGTGCCAGCAGGACTAGTGGGTTGTACAATGAGCAGTTCTTC.

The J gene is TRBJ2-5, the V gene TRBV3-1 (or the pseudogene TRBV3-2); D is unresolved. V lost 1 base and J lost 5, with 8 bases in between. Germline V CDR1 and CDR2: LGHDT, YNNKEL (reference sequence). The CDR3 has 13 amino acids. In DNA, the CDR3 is TGTGCCAGCAGCCAAGCCAGTTCGGAGACCCAGTACTTC. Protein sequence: CASSQASSETQYF.

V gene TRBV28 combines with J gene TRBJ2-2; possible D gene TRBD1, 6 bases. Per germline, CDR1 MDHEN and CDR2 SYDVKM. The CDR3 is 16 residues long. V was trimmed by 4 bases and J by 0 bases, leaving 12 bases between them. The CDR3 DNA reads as TGTGCCAGCAGTTCAAAAAGGACAGCGAACACCGGGGAGCTGTTTTTT. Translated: CASSSKRTANTGELFF.

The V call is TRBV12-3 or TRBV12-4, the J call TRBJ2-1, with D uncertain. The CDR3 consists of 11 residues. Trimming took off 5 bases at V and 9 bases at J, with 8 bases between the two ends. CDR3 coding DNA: TGTGCCAGCAGTAGAGAGCGTGAGCAGTTCTTC. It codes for CASSREREQFF.

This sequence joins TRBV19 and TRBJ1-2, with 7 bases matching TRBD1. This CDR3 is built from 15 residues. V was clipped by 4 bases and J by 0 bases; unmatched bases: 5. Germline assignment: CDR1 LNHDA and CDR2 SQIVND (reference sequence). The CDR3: CASSTTGDANYGYTF. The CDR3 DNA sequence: TGTGCCAGTAGTACTACAGGGGACGCTAACTATGGCTACACCTTC.

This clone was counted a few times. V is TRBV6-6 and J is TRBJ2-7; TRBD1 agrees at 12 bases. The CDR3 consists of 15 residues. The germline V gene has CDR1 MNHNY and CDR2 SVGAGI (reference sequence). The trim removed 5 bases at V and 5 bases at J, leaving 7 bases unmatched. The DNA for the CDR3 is TGTGCCAGCAGTCCGTTGGGACAGGGGGCCGACGAGCAGTACTTC. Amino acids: CASSPLGQGADEQYF.

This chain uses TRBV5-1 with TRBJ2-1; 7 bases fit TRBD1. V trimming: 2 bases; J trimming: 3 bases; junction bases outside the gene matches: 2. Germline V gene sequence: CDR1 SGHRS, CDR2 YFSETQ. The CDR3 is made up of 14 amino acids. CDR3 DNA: TGCGCCAGCAGCTTCGACAGGGACTACAATGAGCAGTTCTTC. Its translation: CASSFDRDYNEQFF.

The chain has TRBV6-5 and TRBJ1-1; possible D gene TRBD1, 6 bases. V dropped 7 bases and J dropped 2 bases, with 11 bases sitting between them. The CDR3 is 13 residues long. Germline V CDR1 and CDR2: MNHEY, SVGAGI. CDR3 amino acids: CASTQTGNTEAFF. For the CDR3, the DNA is TGTGCCAGCACTCAGACAGGAAACACTGAAGCTTTCTTT.

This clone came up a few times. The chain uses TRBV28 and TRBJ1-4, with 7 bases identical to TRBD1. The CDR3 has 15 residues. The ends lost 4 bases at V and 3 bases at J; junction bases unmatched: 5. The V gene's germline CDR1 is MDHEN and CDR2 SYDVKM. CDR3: CASSSPGQPNEKLFF. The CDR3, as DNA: TGTGCCAGCAGTTCCCCGGGACAGCCTAATGAAAAACTGTTTTTT.

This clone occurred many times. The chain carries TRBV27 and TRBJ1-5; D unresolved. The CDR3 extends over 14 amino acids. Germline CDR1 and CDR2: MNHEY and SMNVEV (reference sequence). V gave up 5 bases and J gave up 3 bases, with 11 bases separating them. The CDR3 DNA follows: TGTGCCAGCAGTGGCATGGGCCCCAATCAGCCCCAGCATTTT. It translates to CASSGMGPNQPQHF.

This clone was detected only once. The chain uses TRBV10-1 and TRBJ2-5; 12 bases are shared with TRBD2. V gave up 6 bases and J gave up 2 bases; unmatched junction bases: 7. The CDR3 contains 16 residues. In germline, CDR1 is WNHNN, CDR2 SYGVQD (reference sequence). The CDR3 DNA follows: TGCGCCAGCAGCCAAGGACTAGCGGGACGTCAAGAGACCCAGTACTTC. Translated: CASSQGLAGRQETQYF.

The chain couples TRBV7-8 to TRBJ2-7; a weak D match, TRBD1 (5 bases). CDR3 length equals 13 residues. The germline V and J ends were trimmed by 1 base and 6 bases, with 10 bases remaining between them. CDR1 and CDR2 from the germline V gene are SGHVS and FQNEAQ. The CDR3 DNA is TGTGCCAGCAGCTTAGACAGGCGAGGCGAGCAGTACTTC. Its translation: CASSLDRRGEQYF.

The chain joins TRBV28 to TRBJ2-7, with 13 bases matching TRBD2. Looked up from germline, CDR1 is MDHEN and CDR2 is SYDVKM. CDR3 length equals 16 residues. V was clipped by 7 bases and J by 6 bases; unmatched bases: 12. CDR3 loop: CASTQGPGLAGSEQYF. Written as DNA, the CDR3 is TGTGCCAGCACCCAAGGTCCGGGACTAGCGGGAAGCGAGCAGTACTTC.

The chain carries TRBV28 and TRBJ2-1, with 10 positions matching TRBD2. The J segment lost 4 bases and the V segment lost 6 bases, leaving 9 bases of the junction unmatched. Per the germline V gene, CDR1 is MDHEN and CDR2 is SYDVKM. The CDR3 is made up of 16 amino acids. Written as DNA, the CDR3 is TGTGCCAGCAGCCGCTCCGGGACTAGCGTTTACAATGAGCAGTTCTTC. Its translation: CASSRSGTSVYNEQFF.

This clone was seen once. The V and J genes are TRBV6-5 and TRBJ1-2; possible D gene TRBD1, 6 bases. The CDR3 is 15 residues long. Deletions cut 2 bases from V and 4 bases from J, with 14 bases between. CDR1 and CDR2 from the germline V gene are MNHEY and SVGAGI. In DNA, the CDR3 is TGTGCCAGCAGTTACCGCATAAAGGACAGCTATGGCTACACCTTC. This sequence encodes CASSYRIKDSYGYTF.

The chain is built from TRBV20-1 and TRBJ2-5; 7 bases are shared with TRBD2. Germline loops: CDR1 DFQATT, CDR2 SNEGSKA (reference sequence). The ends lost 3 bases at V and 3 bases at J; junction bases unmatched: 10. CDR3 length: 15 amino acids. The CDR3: CSASQGTGGKETQYF. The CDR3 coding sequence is TGCAGTGCTAGTCAAGGGACGGGGGGAAAAGAGACCCAGTACTTC.

The CDR3 region is CASSSPGQGNQPQHF. For the CDR3, the DNA is TGTGCCAGCAGTAGCCCGGGACAGGGAAATCAGCCCCAGCATTTT. V and J are TRBV6-6 and TRBJ1-5, with 9 bases identical to TRBD1. Trimming at V came to 5 bases and at J to 4 bases, leaving 6 bases not matched to a gene. This CDR3 comprises 15 residues. Germline CDR1 and CDR2: MNHNY and SVGAGI (reference sequence).

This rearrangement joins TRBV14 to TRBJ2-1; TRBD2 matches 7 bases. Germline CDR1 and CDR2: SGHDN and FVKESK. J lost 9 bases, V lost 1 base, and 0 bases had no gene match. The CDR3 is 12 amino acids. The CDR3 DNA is TGTGCCAGCAGCCAAGGGGGGGGTGAGCAGTTCTTC. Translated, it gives CASSQGGGEQFF.

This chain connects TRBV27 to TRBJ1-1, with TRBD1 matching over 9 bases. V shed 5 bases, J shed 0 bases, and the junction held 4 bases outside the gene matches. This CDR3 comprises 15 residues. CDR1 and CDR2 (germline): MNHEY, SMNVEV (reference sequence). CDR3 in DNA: TGTGCCAGCAGTGGGACAGGGCCATTGAACACTGAAGCTTTCTTT. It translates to CASSGTGPLNTEAFF.

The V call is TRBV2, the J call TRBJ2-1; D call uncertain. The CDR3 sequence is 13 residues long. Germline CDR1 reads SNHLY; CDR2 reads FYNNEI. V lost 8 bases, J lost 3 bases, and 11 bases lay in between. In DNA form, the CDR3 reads TGTGCCAGCTCCATTTCAGGCTACAATGAGCAGTTCTTC. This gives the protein CASSISGYNEQFF.

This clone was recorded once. The CDR3 DNA reads TGTGCCAGCAGACCGGGACAGGGAGTGACTGAAGCTTTCTTT. Encoded protein: CASRPGQGVTEAFF. This chain joins TRBV2 and TRBJ1-1; 9 bases match TRBD1. CDR3 length: 14 residues. Germline trimming cut 6 bases from V and 5 bases from J; bases unmatched to any gene: 7. The germline gives CDR1 SNHLY, CDR2 FYNNEI.

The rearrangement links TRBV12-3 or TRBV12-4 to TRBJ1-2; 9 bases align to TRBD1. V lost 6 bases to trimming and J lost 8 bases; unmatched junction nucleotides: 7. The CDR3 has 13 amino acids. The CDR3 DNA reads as TGTGCCAGCAGCCGGACAGGGGCTTGGGGCTACACCTTC. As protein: CASSRTGAWGYTF.

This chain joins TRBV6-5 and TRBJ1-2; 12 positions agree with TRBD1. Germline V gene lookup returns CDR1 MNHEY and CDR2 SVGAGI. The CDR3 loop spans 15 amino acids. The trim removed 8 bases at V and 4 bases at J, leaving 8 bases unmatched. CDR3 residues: CASPQPGQGAYGYTF. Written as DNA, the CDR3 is TGTGCCAGCCCCCAGCCGGGACAGGGGGCCTATGGCTACACCTTC.

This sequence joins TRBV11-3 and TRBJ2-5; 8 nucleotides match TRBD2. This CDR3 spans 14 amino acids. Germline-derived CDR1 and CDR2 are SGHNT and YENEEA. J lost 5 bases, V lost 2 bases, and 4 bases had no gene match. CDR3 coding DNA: TGTGCCAGCAGCTTATCGGGGGGGGAGGAGACCCAGTACTTC. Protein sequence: CASSLSGGEETQYF.

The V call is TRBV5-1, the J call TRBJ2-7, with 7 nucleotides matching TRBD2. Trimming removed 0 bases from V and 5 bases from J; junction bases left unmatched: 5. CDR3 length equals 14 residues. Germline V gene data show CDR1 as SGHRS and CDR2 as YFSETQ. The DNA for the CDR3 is TGCGCCAGCAGCTTGGGCGGGAGAAGTAACGAGCAGTACTTC. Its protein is CASSLGGRSNEQYF.